These T cell receptor beta chains were read from a single sample in a study of T cell responses to AZD1222 COVID-19 vaccine. The table came from immunoSEQ multiplex PCR; TCRdb's copy has only in-frame clones and leaves some out. There are about 120,000 clones in the sample; 75% to 90% occur only once, and roughly 2.6% lies in the top ten. This specimen was peripheral blood, taken on day 0 of AZD1222 vaccination. The receptors derive from an adult in good health. Each CDR3 is given with its conserved first and last residue. D genes are given only for firm matches. The size of a clone is reported for some rows only, either as once, few or many, or as a class for expanded clones.

J gene | V gene | D gene | clone size | CDR3 protein | CDR3 DNA
TRBJ2-2 | TRBV19 | TRBD1 | many | CASSPGQGLRELFF | TGTGCCAGTAGTCCGGGACAGGGGCTTCGGGAGCTGTTTTTT
TRBJ1-1 | TRBV18 | - | - | CASSPPAGMNTEAFF | TGTGCCAGCTCACCACCGGCAGGGATGAACACTGAAGCTTTCTTT
TRBJ2-1 | TRBV3-1/TRBV3-2 | - | - | CASSPDYSYNEQFF | TGTGCCAGCAGCCCCGACTACTCCTACAATGAGCAGTTCTTC
TRBJ2-7 | TRBV28 | - | - | CASKGGGEQYF | TGTGCCAGCAAGGGGGGAGGGGAGCAGTACTTC
TRBJ2-1 | TRBV5-6 | - | - | CASSLAGQGRYNEQFF | TGTGCCAGCAGCTTGGCCGGTCAGGGGAGATACAATGAGCAGTTCTTC
TRBJ2-1 | TRBV19 | - | - | CASSNSEEQFF | TGTGCCAGTAGTAACTCGGAGGAGCAGTTCTTC
TRBJ2-2 | TRBV2 | - | - | CASSGNRELFF | TGTGCCAGCAGTGGAAACCGGGAGCTGTTTTTT
TRBJ2-1 | TRBV9 | - | - | CASSPSGGHNEQFF | TGTGCCAGCAGCCCCTCCGGGGGACACAATGAGCAGTTCTTC
TRBJ2-2 | TRBV13 | TRBD1 | - | CASRKDRGRITGELFF | TGTGCCAGCAGAAAAGACAGGGGGCGCATCACCGGGGAGCTGTTTTTT
TRBJ2-5 | TRBV24-1 | - | - | CATSEARIGETQYF | TGTGCCACCAGTGAGGCCCGGATTGGGGAGACCCAGTACTTC
TRBJ2-7 | TRBV4-2 | - | - | CASSQVTGEQYF | TGTGCCAGCAGCCAAGTAACAGGAGAGCAGTACTTC
TRBJ2-3 | TRBV11-2 | - | - | CASSLETGRGRADTQYF | TGTGCCAGCAGCTTAGAGACAGGTCGAGGGAGGGCAGATACGCAGTATTTT
TRBJ2-3 | TRBV12-3/TRBV12-4 | - | - | CASSLGDFKQYF | TGTGCCAGCAGCCTAGGGGACTTTAAGCAGTATTTT
TRBJ2-1 | TRBV20-1 | - | once | CSASDLAGGSYNEQFF | TGCAGTGCTAGTGACCTAGCTGGAGGGTCTTACAATGAGCAGTTCTTC